What follows are 4 T cell receptor beta chains derived from one specimen sequenced in a study of blood T cell repertoires in COVID-19. Repertoires were generated with immunoSEQ multiplex PCR, while TCRdb's copy carries only in-frame clones and drops some. In the table there are approximately 160,000 clones, around 82% of which are singletons. Material: peripheral blood. Receptor source: a man in his late teens or twenties with active or convalescent COVID-19.

This clone was observed a few times. This chain uses TRBV14 with TRBJ2-3; 7 bases align to TRBD1. The J segment lost 2 bases and the V segment lost 2 bases, leaving 7 bases of the junction unmatched. CDR1 is SGHDN and CDR2 is FVKESK in the germline V gene. The CDR3 is 16 residues long. The CDR3 DNA reads as TGTGCCAGCAGCCAAACAGGGGTACGCAACACAGATACGCAGTATTTT. It encodes CASSQTGVRNTDTQYF. The variable domain in full, with the rest retrieved from reference TRBV14 and TRBJ2-3, is EAGVTQFPSHSVIEKGQTVTLRCDPISGHDNLYWYRRVMGKEIKFLLHFVKESKQDESGMPNNRFLAERTGGTYSTLKVQPAELEDSGVYFCASSQTGVRNTDTQYFGPGTRLTVL.

The gene calls are TRBV5-5 and TRBJ1-3, with TRBD1 identical over 8 bases. This CDR3 contains 16 residues. Per germline, CDR1 SGHKS and CDR2 YYEKEE (reference sequence). V lost 5 bases and J lost 4; bases outside the gene matches: 11. CDR3 in DNA: TGTGCCAGCAGTCCTACGACGGGACAGGTCGGAAACACCATATATTTT. The encoded protein is CASSPTTGQVGNTIYF.

CDR3 protein: CASSLTSGGLNEQFF. DNA of the CDR3: TGTGCCAGCAGCTTGACTAGCGGGGGGCTAAATGAGCAGTTCTTC. The chain carries TRBV5-5 and TRBJ2-1, with 12 bases aligning to TRBD2. Germline-derived CDR1 and CDR2 are SGHKS and YYEKEE (reference sequence). Trimming took 1 base from V and 7 from J; bases not matched to a gene: 3. The CDR3 extends over 15 amino acids.

The rearrangement joins TRBV2 to TRBJ2-5; D may be TRBD1 (5 bases). The CDR3 length is 15 residues. Trimming took 3 bases from V and 2 from J, leaving 13 bases between them. Per the germline V gene, CDR1 is SNHLY and CDR2 is FYNNEI. The CDR3 spells CASSDGHPRQETQYF. For the CDR3, the DNA is TGTGCCAGCAGTGACGGACACCCAAGGCAAGAGACCCAGTACTTC.